This T cell receptor beta chain was obtained from a study of cytomegalovirus exposure and HLA in healthy donors. On the study more broadly: From donors who were HLA-typed, an early data release held around 80 million unique TCRs. Whole-study findings and limits: A later analysis showed TCR association rates differing by HLA locus, peaking at DRB1 and lowest at HLA-C. Association of around 17,000 TCR beta sequences with HLA alleles was found at 0.05 false discovery rate in a later analysis. Sequencing depth roughly uniform across donors was assumed in presence/absence analyses.

This PCR relied on a set of 60 Vbeta primers and 13 Jbeta primers. Data came from immunoSEQ multiplex PCR; TCRdb stores just in-frame clones and leaves some out. The sample holds around 170,000 clones, approximately 79% seen once. Germline V gene lookup returns CDR1 LNHDA and CDR2 SQIVND (reference sequence). Germline trimming cut 5 bases from V and 2 bases from J; bases unmatched to any gene: 3. The CDR3 loop spans 14 amino acids. As concerns this clone: The antigen is unknown.

This sequence joins TRBV19 and TRBJ1-2, with TRBD1 identical over 9 bases. The receptor's source is a man aged 40-50 years in good health and CMV-seropositive. Sequencing was carried out using PBMCs. The CDR3 nucleotides are TGTGCCAGTAGTCACAGGGGGCGGAACTATGGCTACACCTTC. Translating it yields CASSHRGRNYGYTF.